These T cell receptor beta chains were read from a single sample in a study of PD-1 blockade in mismatch repair-deficient tumors. TCRdb keeps only in-frame clones here, not all; method: immunoSEQ multiplex PCR. The sample lists more than 90,000 clones, about 74% occurring once. Sequences were derived from peripheral blood, sampled roughly 60 weeks after starting pembrolizumab. The receptors were sampled from an adult with mismatch repair-deficient cancer. CDR3s include the opening cysteine and the closing phenylalanine or tryptophan. Only part of the rows carry a size: once, few, many, or a class if the clone is expanded.

J: TRBJ2-1
size: NA
V: TRBV7-6
CDR3: CASSRLWRDEQFF

J: TRBJ2-5
size: NA
V: TRBV5-5
CDR3: CASSPYPEVGQETQYF

J: TRBJ1-5
size: few
V: TRBV6-5
CDR3: CASSYSINQPQHF

J: TRBJ1-4
size: NA
V: TRBV27
CDR3: CASSLLGVGEKLFF

J: TRBJ2-3
size: NA
V: TRBV25-1
CDR3: CASSEYFTREAMDTQYF

J: TRBJ1-1
size: NA
V: TRBV10-3
CDR3: CAISTDETMYTEAFF

J: TRBJ1-2
size: few
V: TRBV7-9
CDR3: CASSLPGAEMGYTF

J: TRBJ2-1
size: NA
V: TRBV7-9
CDR3: CASSQQMGGNEQFF

J: TRBJ2-7
size: NA
V: TRBV29-1
CDR3: CSALGDYSYEQYF

J: TRBJ2-7
size: NA
V: TRBV28
CDR3: CASSLGLAGGYEQYF

J: TRBJ2-1
size: few
V: TRBV2
CDR3: CASMLLSGYNEQFF

J: TRBJ1-1
size: once
V: TRBV4-1
CDR3: CASSQGVEAFF

J: TRBJ1-3
size: NA
V: TRBV5-1
CDR3: CASSSDPGSGNTIYF

J: TRBJ2-1
size: NA
V: TRBV5-6
CDR3: CASSLGPFYNEQFF

J: TRBJ1-1
size: NA
V: TRBV18
CDR3: CASRGTANTEAFF

J: TRBJ2-1
size: NA
V: TRBV19
CDR3: CASSWGLAGANEQFF

J: TRBJ2-3
size: NA
V: TRBV19
CDR3: CASSLDYGQRADTQYF

J: TRBJ2-2
size: NA
V: TRBV19
CDR3: CASGLAGGQTGELFF

J: TRBJ1-4
size: NA
V: TRBV30
CDR3: CAWSPGQGTEKLFF

J: TRBJ1-5
size: NA
V: TRBV6-1
CDR3: CASSETGGGQPQHF

J: TRBJ2-3
size: NA
V: TRBV25-1
CDR3: CASSEWGGSRDTQYF

J: TRBJ2-2
size: NA
V: TRBV5-1
CDR3: CASSLGLAGENTGELFF

J: TRBJ2-2
size: NA
V: TRBV5-4
CDR3: CASSKAGSSIGSNTGELFF

J: TRBJ2-7
size: NA
V: TRBV19
CDR3: CATQRTDHSYEQYF

J: TRBJ2-7
size: NA
V: TRBV5-1
CDR3: CASSLARSYEQYF

J: TRBJ2-1
size: NA
V: TRBV4-3
CDR3: CASSPVFLVAGVVPNEQFF

J: TRBJ1-2
size: NA
V: TRBV30
CDR3: CAWIRTGRSKGYTF

J: TRBJ2-7
size: NA
V: TRBV11-3
CDR3: CASSLGTGEGDEQYF

J: TRBJ1-1
size: many
V: TRBV2
CDR3: CASSGVSAAFF

J: TRBJ1-1
size: NA
V: TRBV11-3
CDR3: CASSFGGGEVAFF

J: TRBJ2-7
size: NA
V: TRBV11-2
CDR3: CASSQVIGLKRYEQYF

J: TRBJ2-1
size: NA
V: TRBV18
CDR3: CASSPSGSLQFF

J: TRBJ2-7
size: NA
V: TRBV14
CDR3: CASSPRRTGAYEQYF

J: TRBJ1-1
size: NA
V: TRBV30
CDR3: CAWNRVRTEAFF

J: TRBJ1-4
size: NA
V: TRBV5-6
CDR3: CASSPPGGNHEKLFF

J: TRBJ2-5
size: NA
V: TRBV29-1
CDR3: CSVEGNGETQYF

J: TRBJ1-2
size: NA
V: TRBV29-1
CDR3: CSGEATSGGYTF